This T cell receptor beta chain was captured in a study of beta chain features in type 1 diabetes. Broader study findings: Moderate but significant shortening of TCRB CDR3s was recorded in all four CD4+ subsets from Type 1 diabetes patients. High TCR expression in some cells could lead to their over-representation in cDNA sequencing. Patients' naive, central memory and regulatory TCRB repertoires appeared more alike than those of healthy donors.

CDR3 length: 13 residues. Looked up from germline, CDR1 is SGHTA and CDR2 is FQGNSA. V lost 5 bases and J 5 bases, leaving 9 bases between the germline ends. CD4+ cells of the naive, central memory, regulatory and stem cell-like memory types were sorted via CD45RO/CCR7/CD25/CD127/CD95/CD27. This clone was found a few times. What it recognizes is unknown. TCRB transcripts that were expressed got sequenced, as all of the isolated RNA had been reverse transcribed. TCRdb's copy holds only in-frame clones and misses some; the assay was immunoSEQ multiplex PCR. In the table there are around 100,000 clones, 25% to 35% of which are singletons.

The chain is built from TRBV7-2 and TRBJ2-2, with D tentatively TRBD1 (5 bases). The TCR was taken from a woman younger than 30 with type 1 diabetes. The source material was central memory CD4+ T cells from blood. The CDR3 region is CASSHRQTGELFF. DNA for the CDR3: TGTGCCAGCAGCCATAGACAGACCGGGGAGCTGTTTTTT. Supplemented by reference TRBV7-2 and TRBJ2-2, the full variable domain reads GAGVSQSPSNKVTEKGKDVELRCDPISGHTALYWYRQSLGQGLEFLIYFQGNSAPDKSGLPSDRFSAERTGGSVSTLTIQRTQQEDSAVYLCASSHRQTGELFFGEGSRLTVL.